What follows is one TCR beta chain and its context. The CDR3 contains 16 residues. V was pared by 2 bases and J by 3 bases, with 4 bases of the junction left unmatched. Germline V CDR1 and CDR2: SGHKS, YYEKEE (reference sequence). Produced via immunoSEQ multiplex PCR; TCRdb's table is partial and in-frame only. The sample holds 200,000 or so clones, 85% to 90% seen once. This specimen comes from a study of T cell responses to AZD1222 COVID-19 vaccine. The rearrangement uses TRBV5-5 and TRBJ2-5; the match to TRBD2 covers 13 bases. The sequences come from peripheral blood, collected on day 0 of AZD1222 vaccination. The clonotype comes from an adult in good health. The CDR3 protein is CASSLGLAGEEETQYF. DNA of the CDR3: TGTGCCAGCAGCTTAGGACTAGCGGGAGAAGAAGAGACCCAGTACTTC.